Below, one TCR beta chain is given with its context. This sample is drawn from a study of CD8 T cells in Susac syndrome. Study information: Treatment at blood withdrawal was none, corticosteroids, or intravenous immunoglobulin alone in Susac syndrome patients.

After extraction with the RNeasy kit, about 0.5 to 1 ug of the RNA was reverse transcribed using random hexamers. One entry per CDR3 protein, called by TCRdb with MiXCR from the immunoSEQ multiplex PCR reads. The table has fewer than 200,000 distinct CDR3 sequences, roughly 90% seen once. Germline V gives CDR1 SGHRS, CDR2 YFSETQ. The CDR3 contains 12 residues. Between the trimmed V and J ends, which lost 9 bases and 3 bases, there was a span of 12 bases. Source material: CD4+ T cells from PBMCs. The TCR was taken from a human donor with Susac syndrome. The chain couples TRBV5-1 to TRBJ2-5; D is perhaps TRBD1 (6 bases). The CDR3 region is CATRQDEETQYF. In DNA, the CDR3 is TGCGCCACCCGACAGGACGAAGAGACCCAGTACTTC.